The sequence of this T cell receptor beta chain was determined in a study of control samples from healthy donors and cancer patients. Clones were read by immunoSEQ multiplex PCR, and TCRdb kept only the in-frame ones, dropping some. The data hold some 140,000 clones, with 92% observed a single time. The sample consisted of blood. This receptor was taken from a man aged 30 to 39 in good health.

The chain's CDR3 is CAWNPGFDNSPLHF. DNA of the CDR3: TGTGCCTGGAATCCGGGTTTCGATAATTCACCCCTCCACTTT. The genes are TRBV30 and TRBJ1-6; D uncertain. This CDR3 is 14 amino acids long. Germline assignment: CDR1 GTSNPN and CDR2 SVGIG (reference sequence). Trimming removed 4 bases at V and 5 bases at J, with 12 bases between.